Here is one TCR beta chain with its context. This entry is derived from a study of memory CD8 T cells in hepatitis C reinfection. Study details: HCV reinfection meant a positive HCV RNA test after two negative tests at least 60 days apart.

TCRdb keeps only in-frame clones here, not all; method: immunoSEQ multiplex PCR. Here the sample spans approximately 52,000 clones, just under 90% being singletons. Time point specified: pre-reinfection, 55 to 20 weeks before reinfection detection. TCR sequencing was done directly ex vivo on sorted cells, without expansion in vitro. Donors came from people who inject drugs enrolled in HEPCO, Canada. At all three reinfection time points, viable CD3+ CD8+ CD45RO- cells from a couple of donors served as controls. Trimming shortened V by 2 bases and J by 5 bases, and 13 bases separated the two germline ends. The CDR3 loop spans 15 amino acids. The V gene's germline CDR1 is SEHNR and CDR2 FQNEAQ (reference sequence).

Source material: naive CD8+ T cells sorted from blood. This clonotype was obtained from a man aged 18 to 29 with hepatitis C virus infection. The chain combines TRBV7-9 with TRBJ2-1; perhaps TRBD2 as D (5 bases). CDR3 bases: TGTGCCAGCAGCTTAACTTCCTGGGGAGACAATGAGCAGTTCTTC. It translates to CASSLTSWGDNEQFF.